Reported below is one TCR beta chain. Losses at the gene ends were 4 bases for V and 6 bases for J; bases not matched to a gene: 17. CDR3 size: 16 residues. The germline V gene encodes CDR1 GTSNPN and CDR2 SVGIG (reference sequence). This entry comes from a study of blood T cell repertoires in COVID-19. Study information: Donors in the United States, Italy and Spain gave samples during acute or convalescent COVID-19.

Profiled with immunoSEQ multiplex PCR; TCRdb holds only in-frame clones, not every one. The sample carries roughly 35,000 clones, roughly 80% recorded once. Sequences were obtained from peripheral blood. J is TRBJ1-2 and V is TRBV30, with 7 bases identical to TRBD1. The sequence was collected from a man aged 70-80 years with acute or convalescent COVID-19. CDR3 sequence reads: CAWTQRRAGGLHGYTF. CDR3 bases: TGTGCCTGGACTCAACGACGGGCAGGGGGATTACATGGCTACACCTTC.